The 24 T cell receptor beta chains given below trace back to one sample, sequenced in a study of tumor and adjacent non-tumor tissue in lung cancer. TCRbeta libraries were built with three rounds of nested PCR, modified from ARM-PCR. Each CDR3 protein is one row after TCRdb ran MiXCR on the multiplex PCR reads. The sample has around 120,000 distinct CDR3 sequences; approximately 66% are singletons. RNA was extracted from bulk tissue without any cell sorting. Sequenced input: lung tumor tissue. Receptor source: a man aged 25-45 years with non-small cell lung cancer.

Worth noting for this clonotype: Since the CDR3 does not end with the conserved phenylalanine or tryptophan, this likely comes from a read error. This chain connects TRBV11-2 to TRBJ2-3, with D possibly TRBD2 on 7 matching bases. The CDR3 has 15 residues. Germline CDR1 and CDR2: SGHAT and FQNNGV. In DNA form, the CDR3 reads TGTGCCAGCAGCTCCGAGGGGGGGCGGTCAGATACACAGTATTCT. It yields the protein CASSSEGGRSDTQYS.

Note on this clonotype: The junction departs from germline at one end; a sequencing error may be responsible. The chain carries TRBV11-3 and TRBJ2-3; 12 nucleotides line up with TRBD2. Germline V gene lookup returns CDR1 SGHNT and CDR2 YENEEA. The CDR3 runs 16 residues. CDR3 sequence: CASGSKRLAGENMQYF. The DNA of the CDR3 is TGTGCCAGCGGCTCCAAGAGACTAGCGGGAGAAAATATGCAGTATTTC. Full variable domain (outside the CDR3, taken from reference TRBV11-3 and TRBJ2-3): EAGVVQSPRYKIIEKKQPVAFWCNPISGHNTLYWYLQNLGQGPELLIRYENEEAVDDSQLPKDRFSAERLKGVDSTLKIQPAELGDSAVYLCASGSKRLAGENMQYFGPGTRLTVL.

As to this clonotype: This CDR3 fails to terminate in the conserved phenylalanine or tryptophan, so it likely reflects a read error. The chain links TRBV11-2 to TRBJ2-7; 10 bases are a match to TRBD1. Germline V lookup: CDR1 SGHAT, CDR2 FQNNGV. This CDR3 comprises 15 residues. CDR3 loop: CAGSIPGQGSYEQYL. The DNA for the CDR3 is TGTGCCGGCAGCATACCGGGACAGGGGTCCTACGAGCAGTACCTC.

This clonotype appeared a single time. One junction end disagrees with the germline gene, perhaps due to a read error. The chain employs TRBV12-3 or TRBV12-4 and TRBJ2-7, with D perhaps matching TRBD2 (6 bases). This CDR3 is built from 13 residues. CDR3 DNA: TGTGCCAGCAGATCAGAGGGACCGGGGGAGCAATACTTC. Translation gives CASRSEGPGEQYF.

This clonotype occurred many times. The rearrangement uses TRBV29-1 and TRBJ2-4, with 8 bases that match TRBD2. Germline loops: CDR1 SQVTM, CDR2 ANQGSEA. The J segment lost 0 bases and the V segment lost 5 bases, leaving 18 bases of the junction unmatched. The CDR3 is made up of 19 amino acids. This CDR3 reads CSVTKRTGGEPLAKNIQYF. CDR3 DNA sequence: TGCAGCGTTACGAAACGTACGGGAGGGGAGCCGCTAGCCAAAAACATTCAGTACTTC.

With respect to this clonotype: An end of the junction differs from the germline gene, which may be a read error. V usage is TRBV4-1 and J usage is TRBJ2-5; possibly TRBD1 for D (6 bases). The length of the CDR3 is 16 residues. Germline V gene lookup returns CDR1 MGHRA and CDR2 YSYEKL. CDR3 in amino acids: CTSSQGTGISQETQYF. CDR3 nucleotides: TGCACCAGCAGTCAGGGAACAGGGATCTCACAAGAGACCCAGTACTTT.

In regard to this clonotype: Just one base apart from a much larger clone, this may be a read error. This chain links TRBV20-1 with TRBJ2-1, with D perhaps matching TRBD2 (6 bases). The CDR3 sequence is 13 residues long. V lost 5 bases and J 9 bases, leaving 17 bases between the germline ends. Germline loops: CDR1 DFQATT, CDR2 SNEGSKA (reference sequence). In DNA, the CDR3 is TGCAGTGCTCCTAGACCAGTGGGGGGTGAGCAGTTCTTC. Its protein product is CSAPRPVGGEQFF.

The gene calls are TRBV4-1 and TRBJ2-3; D is unresolved. The CDR3 has 15 residues. Germline V lookup: CDR1 MGHRA, CDR2 YSYEKL. The DNA of the CDR3 is TGCGCAAACAGCCAGAGAGCAATAGGTACAGATACGCAGTATTTT. Translating it yields CANSQRAIGTDTQYF.

The chain combines TRBV4-3 with TRBJ2-5, with D uncertain. This CDR3 has 13 amino acids. Trimming removed 10 bases from V and 2 bases from J, with 14 bases in between. Germline CDR1 reads LGHNA; CDR2 reads YSLEER. This CDR3 is CANSREVQETQYF. For the CDR3, the DNA is TGCGCCAACAGTCGAGAGGTACAAGAGACCCAGTACTTC.

With respect to this clonotype: At one end the junction does not follow the germline gene, possibly because of a read error. This chain links TRBV20-1 with TRBJ1-5; D might be TRBD1 (5 bases). CDR1 is DFQATT and CDR2 is SNEGSKA in the germline V gene (reference sequence). The CDR3 contains 13 residues. This CDR3 reads CSAALTGNKPRHF. The DNA for the CDR3 is TGCAGTGCCGCCCTAACAGGCAATAAGCCCCGGCATTTT.

For this clonotype: In this CDR3 the conserved last residue, phenylalanine or tryptophan, is missing, so a read error is likely. The chain carries TRBV4-2 and TRBJ2-5, with 12 bases matching TRBD2. Germline V gene data show CDR1 as LGHNA and CDR2 as YNFKEQ. The CDR3 has 15 residues. The CDR3 protein is CASGQTSGGHETQYL. CDR3 nucleotides: TGTGCCAGCGGCCAGACTAGCGGGGGCCATGAGACCCAGTACCTC.

This chain uses TRBV5-4 with TRBJ2-2, with TRBD2 identical over 13 bases. CDR3 size: 15 residues. With 4 bases clipped from V and 6 bases from J, the junction kept 3 bases outside the gene matches. Germline CDR1 reads SGHNT; CDR2 reads YYREEE (reference sequence). The chain's CDR3 is CASSPGTSGAGELFF. The DNA for the CDR3 is TGTGCCAGCAGCCCCGGGACTAGCGGGGCCGGGGAGCTGTTTTTT.

V is TRBV6-5 and J is TRBJ2-2; D might be TRBD1 or TRBD2, each matching 5 bases. Germline-derived CDR1 and CDR2 are MNHEY and SVGAGI. Trimming removed 6 bases from V and 7 bases from J, with 15 bases in between. CDR3 length equals 14 residues. CDR3 bases: TGTGCCAGCAGGACTTCGGGGCAAAGCGGGGAGCTGTTTTTT. It yields the protein CASRTSGQSGELFF.

This clonotype has a count of ten or more. V gene TRBV6-5 combines with J gene TRBJ2-6; no clear D. Deletions cut 5 bases from V and 0 bases from J, with 11 bases between. The CDR3 extends over 16 amino acids. The germline gives CDR1 MNHEY, CDR2 SVGAGI. The CDR3 sequence: CASSPRRFSGANVLTF. As DNA, the CDR3 is TGTGCCAGCAGTCCCCGTCGATTCTCTGGGGCCAACGTCCTGACTTTC.

Ten or more counts support this clonotype. The chain carries TRBV12-3 or TRBV12-4 and TRBJ1-6; a possible D gene is TRBD1 (5 bases). The V end lost 6 bases, the J end lost 6 bases, and 15 bases lay between the germline ends. The CDR3 runs 15 residues. CDR3 bases: TGTGCCAGCAGACAGGAGGGCATCGGTAATTCACCCCTCCACTTT. Amino acid sequence: CASRQEGIGNSPLHF.

In regard to this clonotype: A much larger clone lies a single base off, so this may be a read error. The chain has TRBV29-1 and TRBJ2-3; 8 bases match TRBD2. The V and J ends lost 8 bases and 2 bases, in that order; junction bases with no gene match: 12. The CDR3 has 15 amino acids. Germline assignment: CDR1 SQVTM and CDR2 ANQGSEA. CDR3 sequence reads: CSIVDGRGATDTQYF. CDR3 nucleotides: TGCAGCATTGTAGACGGGCGGGGGGCCACAGATACGCAGTATTTT.

To note about this clonotype: A much larger clone differs by one base, so this may be a read error. This chain connects TRBV4-2 to TRBJ2-5; 7 nucleotides align to TRBD1. Trimming took 3 bases from V and 5 from J; bases not matched to a gene: 9. This CDR3 region has 15 residues. Germline-derived CDR1 and CDR2 are LGHNA and YNFKEQ. CDR3 amino acids: CASSHPTGKMETQYF. For the CDR3, the DNA is TGTGCCAGCAGCCACCCGACAGGGAAAATGGAGACCCAGTACTTC.

Notes on this clonotype: A junction end diverges from the germline sequence, so it may reflect a read error. The chain combines TRBV6-2 or TRBV6-3 with TRBJ2-7; D may be TRBD1 or TRBD2 (5 bases each). CDR3 length: 15 residues. Germline V CDR1 and CDR2: MNHEY, SVGEGT. CDR3 in DNA: TGTGCCAGCAGATCCTCGGGACCTTCTTACCATGAGCTGTACTTC. Encoded protein: CASRSSGPSYHELYF.

The count of this clonotype is one. The DNA of the CDR3 is TGCTGTTGCTTAGGGACAGATACGCAGTATTTT. Translating gives CCCLGTDTQYF. The rearrangement links TRBV20-1 to TRBJ2-3; no firm D call. CDR3 length: 11 residues. Per germline, CDR1 DFQATT and CDR2 SNEGSKA (reference sequence).

A remark on this clonotype: This may stem from a read error, because a much larger clone lies one nucleotide away. The chain has TRBV29-1 and TRBJ2-3; the D call may be TRBD1 or TRBD2 (5 bases each). The CDR3 loop spans 14 amino acids. Germline loops: CDR1 SQVTM, CDR2 ANQGSEA. The CDR3 protein is CSIEDLGGTDTQYF. CDR3 DNA sequence: TGCAGCATTGAAGATCTGGGGGGCACAGATACGCAGTATTTT.

On this clonotype itself: A read error may explain this, as a much larger clone is one base away. This rearrangement joins TRBV12-5 to TRBJ2-1; 7 bases are shared with TRBD2. CDR1 and CDR2 (germline): LGHNT, FRNRAP. Germline trimming cut 2 bases from V and 5 bases from J; bases unmatched to any gene: 6. This CDR3 has 15 residues. CDR3 sequence: CASGLMSGIDNEQFF. Here the CDR3 DNA reads TGTGCTAGTGGTTTGATGAGCGGGATCGACAATGAGCAGTTCTTC.

Note on this clonotype: Just one base apart from a much larger clone, this may be a read error. The chain carries TRBV20-1 and TRBJ2-5, with a weak D call TRBD2 (6 bases). The germline V gene has CDR1 DFQATT and CDR2 SNEGSKA (reference sequence). This CDR3 is 13 amino acids long. Trimming took off 3 bases at V and 3 bases at J, with 11 bases between the two ends. The CDR3 loop is CSARTGGKETQYF. DNA for the CDR3: TGCAGTGCTAGGACTGGCGGGAAAGAGACCCAGTACTTC.

This clonotype is labeled as medium-sized. V and J are TRBV20-1 and TRBJ2-4; D tentatively reads TRBD1 or TRBD2 (5 bases each). The CDR3 is 16 amino acids. Germline V gives CDR1 DFQATT, CDR2 SNEGSKA (reference sequence). The ends were cut back, 1 base at V and 1 base at J, with 14 bases in the middle. DNA for the CDR3: TGCAGTGCTAGAGCGGCTGGTTGGGGGGCCAAAAACATTCAGTACTTC. Its protein product is CSARAAGWGAKNIQYF.

Of note for this clonotype: One junction end disagrees with the germline gene, perhaps due to a read error. The V call is TRBV5-6, the J call TRBJ1-4, with 8 bases identical to TRBD1. The CDR3 extends over 13 amino acids. CDR1 is SGHDT, CDR2 YYEEEE, per germline. CDR3 bases: TGTGCCAACAACCCAGGGGGCAATGGAAAACTGTTTTTT. Its translation: CANNPGGNGKLFF.